A single sample gave rise to the 17 T cell receptor beta chains below, sequenced in a study of TIL therapy for anti-PD-1-resistant metastatic lung cancer. This sample's time point: pre-treatment sample, taken before nivolumab and TIL therapy. The immunoSEQ assay was v3. TCRdb's copy holds only in-frame clones and misses some; the assay was immunoSEQ multiplex PCR. The table includes about 36,000 clones, over 70% detected once. The specimen was blood, collected at baseline. Receptors were obtained from a person aged 25 to 80 with non-small cell lung cancer.

This clone has just one count. The CDR3 DNA sequence: TGTGCCAGCAGACCCCCGGGACGGACTCTTTTTCCTAATCAGCCCCAGCATTTT. This sequence encodes CASRPPGRTLFPNQPQHF. The chain employs TRBV28 and TRBJ1-5, with D possibly TRBD1 on 5 matching bases. CDR1 MDHEN and CDR2 SYDVKM come from the germline V gene. With 6 bases removed from V and 4 bases from J, the gap between germline ends came to 25 bases. This CDR3 is 18 amino acids long.

This chain links TRBV19 with TRBJ2-4, with D possibly called TRBD1 or TRBD2 (6 bases each). The CDR3 is made up of 15 amino acids. Germline CDR1 is LNHDA and CDR2 is SQIVND (reference sequence). Trimming took 4 bases from V and 6 from J, leaving 16 bases between them. The CDR3 here is CASSTRGLDPNIQYF. The CDR3 DNA follows: TGTGCCAGTAGTACCCGGGGGCTGGATCCAAACATTCAGTACTTC.

The rearrangement uses TRBV18 and TRBJ1-5; D ambiguous. CDR3 length equals 16 residues. The germline gives CDR1 KGHSH, CDR2 LQKENI. V dropped 4 bases and J dropped 2 bases, with 15 bases sitting between them. The CDR3 coding sequence is TGTGCCAGCTCACTGTCCGTAGGGAAAGGCAATCAGCCCCAGCATTTT. Amino acids: CASSLSVGKGNQPQHF.

V usage is TRBV29-1 and J usage is TRBJ1-2, with D possibly being TRBD1 (5 bases). Germline V gene sequence: CDR1 SQVTM, CDR2 ANQGSEA. This CDR3 is 13 amino acids long. Trimming left V 5 bases short and J 7 bases short, with 17 bases between. The DNA of the CDR3 is TGCAGCGTTCCGGAGCAGGGAGTTCGTGGCTACACCTTC. Translating it yields CSVPEQGVRGYTF.

In its sample, this clone was seen once. The chain employs TRBV14 and TRBJ2-3; D assignment may be TRBD1 or TRBD2 (5 bases each). From germline, CDR1 is SGHDN and CDR2 FVKESK. V lost 3 bases, J lost 1 base, and 14 bases lay in between. The CDR3 spans 16 residues. CDR3 sequence reads: CASSHPRRGGTDTQYF. CDR3 coding DNA: TGTGCCAGCAGCCACCCCAGGAGAGGGGGCACAGATACGCAGTATTTT. Complete variable domain (other parts from reference TRBV14 and TRBJ2-3): EAGVTQFPSHSVIEKGQTVTLRCDPISGHDNLYWYRRVMGKEIKFLLHFVKESKQDESGMPNNRFLAERTGGTYSTLKVQPAELEDSGVYFCASSHPRRGGTDTQYFGPGTRLTVL.

This sequence joins TRBV14 and TRBJ1-6, with 7 bases matching TRBD1. V trimming: 4 bases; J trimming: 8 bases; junction bases outside the gene matches: 2. Per germline, CDR1 SGHDN and CDR2 FVKESK. The CDR3 is 13 residues long. CDR3 DNA: TGTGCCAGCAGCCGACAGGGACATTCACCCCTCCACTTT. It yields the protein CASSRQGHSPLHF.

Concerning this clone itself: One end of the junction varies from germline; a read error may be responsible. This sample also contains other DNA sequences that code for the same CDR3. This chain joins TRBV5-5 and TRBJ1-5; D is ambiguous. Germline V lookup: CDR1 SGHKS, CDR2 YYEKEE (reference sequence). This CDR3 has 13 amino acids. DNA for the CDR3: TGTGCTAGCAGCCCCAGACCCGATCAGCCCCAGCATTTT. Its protein is CASSPRPDQPQHF.

The chain recombines TRBV5-4 with TRBJ1-1, with D hard to call. The length of the CDR3 is 15 residues. Germline V lookup: CDR1 SGHNT, CDR2 YYREEE (reference sequence). Trimming stripped 4 bases from V and 5 bases from J, with 18 bases between. CDR3 loop: CASSQDSGSGTEAFF. The CDR3 nucleotides are TGTGCCAGCAGCCAAGATAGCGGCAGCGGAACTGAAGCTTTCTTT.

The chain couples TRBV5-4 to TRBJ1-1; TRBD1 agrees at 9 bases. There are 15 residues in the CDR3. Germline CDR1 and CDR2: SGHNT and YYREEE (reference sequence). V gave up 0 bases and J gave up 3 bases; unmatched junction bases: 3. The CDR3 nucleotides read TGTGCCAGCAGCTTGGGCGGGACAGGGTACACTGAAGCTTTCTTT. Its translation: CASSLGGTGYTEAFF.

V usage is TRBV25-1 and J usage is TRBJ2-7; D is perhaps TRBD1 (5 bases). CDR1 and CDR2 from the germline V gene are MGHDK and SYGVNS. V shed 4 bases and J shed 3 bases, with 10 bases lying between them. The CDR3 is 13 residues long. The CDR3 is CASSGVGHYEQYF. CDR3 sequence (DNA): TGTGCCAGCAGTGGAGTCGGACACTACGAGCAGTACTTC.

V and J are TRBV5-4 and TRBJ1-1; D call uncertain. Trimming removed 1 base from V and 2 bases from J, with 0 bases in between. CDR1 SGHNT and CDR2 YYREEE come from the germline V gene (reference sequence). The CDR3 covers 11 residues. For the CDR3, the DNA is TGTGCCAGCAGCTTGAACACTGAAGCTTTCTTT. This encodes CASSLNTEAFF.

This chain uses TRBV12-5 with TRBJ2-2; D is ambiguous. Trimming pared 6 bases from V and 5 bases from J, leaving 19 bases between. Germline-derived CDR1 and CDR2 are LGHNT and FRNRAP. The CDR3 length is 16 residues. DNA for the CDR3: TGTGCTAGTGGCCCGTCCGGACGCAGGACGACCGGGGAGCTGTTTTTT. Encoded protein: CASGPSGRRTTGELFF.

This clone was detected once. This chain links TRBV27 with TRBJ1-2; 12 bases fit TRBD1. Losses at the gene ends were 6 bases for V and 4 bases for J; bases not matched to a gene: 9. The CDR3 spans 16 residues. CDR1 and CDR2 (germline): MNHEY, SMNVEV (reference sequence). The DNA for the CDR3 is TGTGCCAGCAGACGGGGACAGGGGGCGTTGGGCTATGGCTACACCTTC. This translates into CASRRGQGALGYGYTF.

The J gene is TRBJ2-7, the V gene TRBV11-2; D unresolved. The CDR3 is made up of 13 amino acids. Trimming left V 4 bases short and J 0 bases short, with 7 bases between. Germline V gene lookup returns CDR1 SGHAT and CDR2 FQNNGV. The CDR3 region has the DNA TGTGCCAGCAGCTCAGGAGTCTCCTACGAGCAGTACTTC. Residues: CASSSGVSYEQYF.

CDR3 residues: CASSLAAISSYEQYF. Written as DNA, the CDR3 is TGTGCCAGCAGCTTAGCGGCCATTAGCTCCTACGAGCAGTACTTC. This chain uses TRBV7-6 with TRBJ2-7; D remains unclear. The CDR3 loop spans 15 amino acids. Germline CDR1 SGHVS, CDR2 FNYEAQ. Trimming took off 0 bases at V and 0 bases at J, with 9 bases between the two ends.

The chain employs TRBV6-5 and TRBJ1-1; D call uncertain. The V gene's germline CDR1 is MNHEY and CDR2 SVGAGI. Trimming shortened V by 4 bases and J by 1 base, and 7 bases separated the two germline ends. The CDR3 sequence is 13 residues long. The CDR3 nucleotides are TGTGCCAGCAGTTCGCCGGGGAACACTGAAGCTTTCTTT. Protein product: CASSSPGNTEAFF.

The V and J genes are TRBV6-6 and TRBJ1-2; D is possibly TRBD1 (6 bases). V gave up 7 bases and J gave up 8 bases, with 20 bases separating them. The CDR3 has 14 amino acids. Germline loops: CDR1 MNHNY, CDR2 SVGAGI (reference sequence). In nucleotides, the CDR3 is TGTGCCAGCATGGCGGGGGGGGGCCTTAAGGGCTACACCTTC. It specifies CASMAGGGLKGYTF.